These 19 T cell receptor beta chains were sequenced from one sample in a study of early T cells in non-severe SARS-CoV-2 infection. TCRdb passed the 5' RACE reads through MiXCR, listing each CDR3 protein once. In the table there are 85,000 to 90,000 distinct CDR3 sequences, roughly 14% of which are singletons. The material sequenced was whole blood. These receptors were collected from an adult who was a healthcare worker with PCR-confirmed SARS-CoV-2 infection or an uninfected control (not recorded which).

This clonotype was counted only a few times. J is TRBJ1-5 and V is TRBV3-1; perhaps TRBD1 as D (6 bases). The V gene's germline CDR1 is LGHDT and CDR2 YNNKEL (reference sequence). This CDR3 spans 15 amino acids. Trimming pared 1 base from V and 5 bases from J, leaving 12 bases between. CDR3: CASSQGQGRDQPQHF. The CDR3 region has the DNA TGTGCCAGCAGCCAAGGGCAGGGGAGGGATCAGCCCCAGCATTTT.

The chain carries TRBV5-5 and TRBJ2-5, with 8 nucleotides matching TRBD1. This CDR3 region has 18 residues. V trimming: 1 base; J trimming: 4 bases; junction bases outside the gene matches: 15. Looked up from germline, CDR1 is SGHKS and CDR2 is YYEKEE (reference sequence). CDR3 in DNA: TGTGCCAGCAGCTTGACCCCCGCCGGGACAGGATTGGGAGAGACCCAGTACTTC. This sequence encodes CASSLTPAGTGLGETQYF.

This clonotype showed up just a few times. CDR3 in amino acids: CATTPDITDTQYF. As DNA, the CDR3 is TGTGCCACTACTCCCGATATCACAGATACGCAGTATTTT. V is TRBV10-3 and J is TRBJ2-3; D is uncertain. The CDR3 loop spans 13 amino acids. Trimming left V 10 bases short and J 2 bases short, with 13 bases between. Germline V gives CDR1 ENHRY, CDR2 SYGVKD.

This clonotype was seen a handful of times. The chain is built from TRBV20-1 and TRBJ1-1; D possibly corresponds to TRBD1 (6 bases). Trimming cost V 1 base and J 3 bases, with 12 bases left between them. Germline-derived CDR1 and CDR2 are DFQATT and SNEGSKA (reference sequence). The CDR3 consists of 14 residues. CDR3 residues: CSARVPGVYTEAFF. For the CDR3, the DNA is TGCAGTGCTAGAGTCCCAGGGGTTTACACTGAAGCTTTCTTT.

This clonotype was found a few times. The V call is TRBV7-2, the J call TRBJ1-1; D uncertain. This CDR3 spans 13 amino acids. The germline CDR1 and CDR2 sequences are SGHTA and FQGNSA. Between the trimmed V and J ends, which lost 1 base and 6 bases, there was a span of 9 bases. In nucleotides, the CDR3 is TGTGCCAGCAGCTTAGACAGCTCACCTGAAGCTTTCTTT. This codes for CASSLDSSPEAFF. Using reference TRBV7-2 and TRBJ1-1 for the parts outside the CDR3, the full variable domain is GAGVSQSPSNKVTEKGKDVELRCDPISGHTALYWYRQSLGQGLEFLIYFQGNSAPDKSGLPSDRFSAERTGGSVSTLTIQRTQQEDSAVYLCASSLDSSPEAFFGQGTRLTVV.

The V and J genes are TRBV10-2 and TRBJ1-1; 8 bases align to TRBD1. With 6 bases clipped from V and 1 base from J, the junction kept 7 bases outside the gene matches. The CDR3 has 15 amino acids. Germline V gene lookup returns CDR1 WSHSY and CDR2 SAAADI. For the CDR3, the DNA is TGCGCCAGCAGGGACCCAGGGGGCAAGAACACTGAAGCTTTCTTT. Translating gives CASRDPGGKNTEAFF.

The chain is built from TRBV28 and TRBJ2-7, with D possibly being TRBD1 or TRBD2 (5 bases each). Germline V gene lookup returns CDR1 MDHEN and CDR2 SYDVKM. The CDR3 has 11 amino acids. V dropped 5 bases and J dropped 4 bases, with 6 bases sitting between them. For the CDR3, the DNA is TGTGCCAGCAGTGGGACGTACGAGCAGTACGTC. Protein sequence: CASSGTYEQYV.

This clonotype was counted only a few times. The chain couples TRBV20-1 to TRBJ1-1; D might be TRBD1 (5 bases). CDR1 and CDR2 (germline): DFQATT, SNEGSKA (reference sequence). V lost 6 bases, J lost 5 bases, and 25 bases lay in between. The CDR3 extends over 16 amino acids. CDR3 DNA sequence: TGCAGTGCCGTTACGGGTGTCGGCTTTTCAGGGACTGAAGCTTTCTTT. It translates to CSAVTGVGFSGTEAFF.

In this sample, this clonotype turned up many times. V and J are TRBV14 and TRBJ1-4; unclear D gene. The V gene lost 1 base and the J gene lost 0 bases, with 9 bases spanning the gap. From germline, CDR1 is SGHDN and CDR2 FVKESK. The CDR3 loop spans 16 amino acids. CDR3 sequence reads: CASSQVDSATNEKLFF. DNA of the CDR3: TGTGCCAGCAGCCAAGTGGATTCGGCAACTAATGAAAAACTGTTTTTT. The full variable domain, completed using reference TRBV14 and TRBJ1-4, is EAGVTQFPSHSVIEKGQTVTLRCDPISGHDNLYWYRRVMGKEIKFLLHFVKESKQDESGMPNNRFLAERTGGTYSTLKVQPAELEDSGVYFCASSQVDSATNEKLFFGSGTQLSVL.

The table lists this clonotype with many counts. This rearrangement joins TRBV7-9 to TRBJ2-1; TRBD2 matches at 8 bases. This CDR3 spans 15 amino acids. From germline, CDR1 is SEHNR and CDR2 FQNEAQ (reference sequence). V lost 3 bases, J lost 6 bases, and 7 bases stayed unmatched. The CDR3 region has the DNA TGTGCCAGCAGCTTGGACGGGGGGGCCGGCAATGAGCAGTTCTTC. Its translation: CASSLDGGAGNEQFF.

This clonotype was counted many times. This chain uses TRBV7-2 with TRBJ1-1, with D maybe TRBD1 (5 bases). Deletions cut 3 bases from V and 5 bases from J, with 13 bases between. From germline, CDR1 is SGHTA and CDR2 FQGNSA. This CDR3 has 14 amino acids. CDR3 protein: CASSLMGRGTEAFF. The CDR3 nucleotides read TGTGCCAGCAGCTTGATGGGGCGCGGGACTGAAGCTTTCTTT.

This CDR3 is CASSLGYGTTSTDTQYF. The CDR3 nucleotides are TGTGCCAGCAGCTTAGGTTACGGTACAACTAGCACAGATACGCAGTATTTT. V gene TRBV7-8 combines with J gene TRBJ2-3; D is unclear. CDR3 length: 17 amino acids. The V gene's germline CDR1 is SGHVS and CDR2 FQNEAQ. Trimming shortened V by 1 base and J by 0 bases, and 14 bases separated the two germline ends.

The chain has TRBV20-1 and TRBJ2-5; D is ambiguous. The V and J ends lost 3 bases and 7 bases respectively, with 9 bases between them. Germline assignment: CDR1 DFQATT and CDR2 SNEGSKA (reference sequence). CDR3 length: 11 amino acids. The CDR3 DNA follows: TGCAGTGCTAGGACCTGGGGGACCCAGTACTTC. Residues: CSARTWGTQYF.

A note on this clonotype: A junction boundary mismatches the germline segment, possibly from a read error. The rearrangement links TRBV3-1 to TRBJ2-1; 10 bases align to TRBD2. The CDR3 totals 14 residues. Germline CDR1 LGHDT, CDR2 YNNKEL (reference sequence). CDR3 in DNA: TGTGCCAGCATGAATAGCGGGGGGAAAAATGATCAGTTCTTC. It specifies CASMNSGGKNDQFF.

The chain is built from TRBV9 and TRBJ2-2; no reliable D call. This CDR3 has 14 amino acids. With 0 bases removed from V and 4 bases from J, the gap between germline ends came to 7 bases. Germline CDR1 and CDR2: SGDLS and YYNGEE. CDR3 in amino acids: CASSVEWGTGELFF. CDR3 DNA: TGTGCCAGCAGCGTAGAGTGGGGCACCGGGGAGCTGTTTTTT.

In this sample, this clonotype turned up a few times. The chain uses TRBV20-1 and TRBJ1-5, with D uncertain. The length of the CDR3 is 13 residues. Between the trimmed V and J ends, which lost 3 bases and 7 bases, there was a span of 13 bases. Germline CDR1 and CDR2: DFQATT and SNEGSKA (reference sequence). Here the CDR3 DNA reads TGCAGTGCTAGCAGGCACCCCCAACAGCCCCAGCATTTT. This gives the protein CSASRHPQQPQHF.

This clonotype was counted many times. The chain combines TRBV19 with TRBJ2-6; D might be TRBD2 (5 bases). Trimming cost V 3 bases and J 5 bases, with 5 bases left between them. Germline assignment: CDR1 LNHDA and CDR2 SQIVND (reference sequence). The CDR3 is 13 amino acids. The CDR3 DNA reads as TGTGCCAGTAGTATCGGGAGGGCCAACGTCCTGACTTTC. Its translation: CASSIGRANVLTF. The variable domain in full, completed from reference TRBV19 and TRBJ2-6, reads DGGITQSPKYLFRKEGQNVTLSCEQNLNHDAMYWYRQDPGQGLRLIYYSQIVNDFQKGDIAEGYSVSREKKESFPLTVTSAQKNPTAFYLCASSIGRANVLTFGAGSRLTVL.

The V gene is TRBV21-1, the J gene TRBJ2-7; TRBD1 is taken as the D call from the table, unchecked against the DNA. TRBV21-1 counts as a pseudogene. The CDR3 has 16 amino acids. The CDR3 region has the DNA TGTGCCAGCAGCAAAGCCGGGACAGGGAGGAACTACGAGCAGTACGTC. This translates into CASSKAGTGRNYEQYV.

This sequence joins TRBV24-1 and TRBJ2-5; a possible D gene is TRBD1 (5 bases). V lost 8 bases and J 5 bases, leaving 17 bases between the germline ends. The length of the CDR3 is 14 residues. The germline V gene has CDR1 KGHDR and CDR2 SFDVKD. CDR3 region: CATIRTQGRETQYF. The CDR3 coding sequence is TGTGCCACCATAAGAACCCAGGGAAGGGAGACCCAGTACTTC.